Listed below are T cell receptor beta chains from one sample, sequenced in a study of radiation and T cells in renal cell carcinoma. The assay was immunoSEQ multiplex PCR, and TCRdb's table has in-frame clones only and misses some. The repertoire includes 150,000 or so clones, over 75% of them detected once, and 12% sits in the top ten. Here the sequenced sample was blood, taken from a patient whose treatment included radiotherapy and nephrectomy. All receptors derive from a woman aged 45-65 years with renal cell carcinoma. CDR3s include the opening cysteine and the closing phenylalanine or tryptophan. A D gene is named only where the DNA matches it firmly. Clone size appears in some rows only: once, few, many, or a class for an expanded clone.

V	J	size	D	DNA	CDR3
TRBV5-6	TRBJ2-7	NA	NA	TGTGCCAGCAGCTTTTACGGCTCGAGTAGCTCCTACGAGCAGTACTTC	CASSFYGSSSSYEQYF
TRBV6-6	TRBJ2-1	NA	TRBD1	TGTGCCAGCAGACAGGGGGACTCCTACAATGAGCAGTTCTTC	CASRQGDSYNEQFF
TRBV5-1	TRBJ2-1	NA	TRBD1	TGCGCCAGCAGCCTACGGTCACAAACCGGGACAGGGGTTAACAATGAGCAGTTCTTC	CASSLRSQTGTGVNNEQFF
TRBV7-3	TRBJ2-3	NA	TRBD1	TGTGCCAGCTGGACAGGTCTTAGCACAGATACGCAGTATTTT	CASWTGLSTDTQYF
TRBV5-3	TRBJ2-7	NA	TRBD1	TGTGCCAGAAGCAGTCATCACAGGGGGCTCGACTTTAGGTGCGAGCAGTACTTC	CARSSHHRGLDFRCEQYF
TRBV6-6	TRBJ2-5	NA	NA	TGTGCCAGCCAGAGAACAGGGAACCAAGAGACCCAGTACTTC	CASQRTGNQETQYF
TRBV7-6	TRBJ1-2	once	TRBD1	TGTGCCAGCAGCGCGGACAGGGGAGATGGCTACACCTTC	CASSADRGDGYTF
TRBV2	TRBJ2-7	NA	NA	TGTGCCAGCAGTCCCAGATCCTACGAGCAGTACTTC	CASSPRSYEQYF
TRBV10-3	TRBJ1-1	few	NA	TGTGCCATCAGTGTGAACGGGGGCGAGGTCACTGAAGCTTTCTTT	CAISVNGGEVTEAFF
TRBV5-8	TRBJ2-2	NA	TRBD2	TGTGCCAGCAGCTTTGGCGGGGGAACGCCCGGGGAGCTGTTTTTT	CASSFGGGTPGELFF
TRBV7-2	TRBJ2-1	NA	NA	TGTGCCAGCAGCTTAGACGGGGTTGGGGTAGGCAATGAGCAGTTCTTC	CASSLDGVGVGNEQFF
TRBV7-9	TRBJ1-5	NA	NA	TGTGCCAGCAGCTTAGGGCAGTCACAGCCCCAGCATTTT	CASSLGQSQPQHF
TRBV5-5	TRBJ2-2	NA	NA	TGTGCCAGCAGCTTCCCCGGGACACTAGGGAACACCGGGGAGCTGTTTTTT	CASSFPGTLGNTGELFF
TRBV4-3	TRBJ1-4	NA	NA	TGCGCCAGCAGCCAAGATTCTATAAGGGGAGCAACTAATGAAAAACTGTTTTTT	CASSQDSIRGATNEKLFF
TRBV10-3	TRBJ2-5	once	NA	TGTGCCATCAGCCCTGCTTTCGACCAACAAGAGACCCAGTACTTC	CAISPAFDQQETQYF
TRBV19	TRBJ1-2	NA	TRBD1	TGTGCCAGTAGTAGACCAGGGACAGGGGGCAACGCGGGCTACACCTTC	CASSRPGTGGNAGYTF
TRBV7-7	TRBJ2-2	NA	TRBD1	TGTGCTAGCAGCGCCCAACAGGGGACAAACACCGGGGAGCTGTTTTTT	CASSAQQGTNTGELFF
TRBV7-2	TRBJ2-2	NA	NA	TGTGCCAGCAGCTTGCAGGGAGCGAACACCGGGGAGCTGTTTTTT	CASSLQGANTGELFF
TRBV7-3	TRBJ1-2	NA	TRBD1	TGTGCCAGCAGCTTAACGGCCCAGGGGGGACTCTATGGCTACACCTTC	CASSLTAQGGLYGYTF
TRBV4-1	TRBJ2-1	NA	NA	TGCGCCAGCAGCCAGGGGGGCGGGGGACCTTACAATGAGCAGTTCTTC	CASSQGGGGPYNEQFF
TRBV19	TRBJ1-3	NA	NA	TGTGCCAGTAGTATAGAAGGCTCTGGAAACACCATATATTTT	CASSIEGSGNTIYF
TRBV4-1	TRBJ1-4	NA	NA	TGCGCCAGCAGCCAAGGGAGGGGTACTAATGAAAAACTGTTTTTT	CASSQGRGTNEKLFF
TRBV7-3	TRBJ1-1	NA	NA	TGTGCCAGCAGCTTGGGGAGTCCCACTGAAGCTTTCTTT	CASSLGSPTEAFF
TRBV28	TRBJ1-2	NA	TRBD1	TGTGCCAGCAGAAGACAGGGACTGGACTATGGCTACACCTTC	CASRRQGLDYGYTF
TRBV30	TRBJ2-5	NA	NA	TGTGCCTGGAGTGTACTTGGGGGCCAAGAGACCCAGTACTTC	CAWSVLGGQETQYF
TRBV7-8	TRBJ2-2	NA	TRBD1	TGTGCCAGCAGCCCCCGGGACAGGGGTAACACCGGGGAGCTGTTTTTT	CASSPRDRGNTGELFF
TRBV11-2	TRBJ1-1	NA	TRBD1	TGTGCCAGCAGCCCACAGGGGGTCGCTGAAGCTTTCTTT	CASSPQGVAEAFF